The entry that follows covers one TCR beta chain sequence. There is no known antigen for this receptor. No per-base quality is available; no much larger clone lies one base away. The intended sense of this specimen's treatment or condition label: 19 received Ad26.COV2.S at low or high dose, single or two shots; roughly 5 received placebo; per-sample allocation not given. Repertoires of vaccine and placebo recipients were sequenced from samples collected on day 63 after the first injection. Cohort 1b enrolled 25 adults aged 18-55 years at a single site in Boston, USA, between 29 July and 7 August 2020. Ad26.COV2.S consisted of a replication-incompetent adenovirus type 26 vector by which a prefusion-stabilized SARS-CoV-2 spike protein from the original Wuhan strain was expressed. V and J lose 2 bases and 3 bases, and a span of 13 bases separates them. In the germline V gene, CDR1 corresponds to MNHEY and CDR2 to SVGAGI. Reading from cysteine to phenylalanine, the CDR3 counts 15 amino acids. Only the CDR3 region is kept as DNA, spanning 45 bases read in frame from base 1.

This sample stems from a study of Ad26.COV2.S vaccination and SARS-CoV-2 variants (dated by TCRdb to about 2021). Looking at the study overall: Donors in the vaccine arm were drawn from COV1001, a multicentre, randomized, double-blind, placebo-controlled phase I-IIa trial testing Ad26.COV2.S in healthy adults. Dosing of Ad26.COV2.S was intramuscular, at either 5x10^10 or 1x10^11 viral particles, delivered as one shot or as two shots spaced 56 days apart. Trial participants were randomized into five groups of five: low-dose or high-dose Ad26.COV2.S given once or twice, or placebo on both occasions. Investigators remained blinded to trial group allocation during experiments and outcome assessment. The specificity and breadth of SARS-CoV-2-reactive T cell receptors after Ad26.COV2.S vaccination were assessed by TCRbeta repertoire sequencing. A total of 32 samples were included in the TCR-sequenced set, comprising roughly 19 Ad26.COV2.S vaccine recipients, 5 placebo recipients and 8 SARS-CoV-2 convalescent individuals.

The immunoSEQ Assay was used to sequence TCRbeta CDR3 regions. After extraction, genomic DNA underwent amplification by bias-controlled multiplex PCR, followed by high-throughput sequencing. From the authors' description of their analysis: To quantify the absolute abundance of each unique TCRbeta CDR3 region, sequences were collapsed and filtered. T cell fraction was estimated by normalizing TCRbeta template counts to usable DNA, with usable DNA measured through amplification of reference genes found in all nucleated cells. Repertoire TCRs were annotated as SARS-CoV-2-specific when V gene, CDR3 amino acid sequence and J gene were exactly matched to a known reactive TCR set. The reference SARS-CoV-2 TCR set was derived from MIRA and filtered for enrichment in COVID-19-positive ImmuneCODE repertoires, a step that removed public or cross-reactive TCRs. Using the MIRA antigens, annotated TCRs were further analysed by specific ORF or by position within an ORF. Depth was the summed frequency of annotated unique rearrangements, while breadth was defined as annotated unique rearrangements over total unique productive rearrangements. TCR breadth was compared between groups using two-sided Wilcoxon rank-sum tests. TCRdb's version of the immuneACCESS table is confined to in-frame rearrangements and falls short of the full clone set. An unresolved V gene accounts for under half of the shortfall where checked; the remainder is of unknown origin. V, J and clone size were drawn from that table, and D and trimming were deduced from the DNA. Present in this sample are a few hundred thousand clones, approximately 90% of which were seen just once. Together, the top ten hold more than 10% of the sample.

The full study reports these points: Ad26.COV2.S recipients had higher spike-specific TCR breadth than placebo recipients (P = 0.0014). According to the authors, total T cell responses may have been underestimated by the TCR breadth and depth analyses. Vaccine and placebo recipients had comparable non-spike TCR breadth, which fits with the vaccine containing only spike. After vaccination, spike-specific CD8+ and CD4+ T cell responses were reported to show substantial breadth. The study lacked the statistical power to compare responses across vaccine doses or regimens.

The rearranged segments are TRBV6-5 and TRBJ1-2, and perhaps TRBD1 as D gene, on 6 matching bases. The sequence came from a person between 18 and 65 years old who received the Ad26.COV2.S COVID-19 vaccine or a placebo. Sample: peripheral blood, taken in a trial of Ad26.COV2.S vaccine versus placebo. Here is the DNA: TGTGCCAGCAGTTACCTACAGGGTTGGGACTATGGCTACACCTTC. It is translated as CASSYLQGWDYGYTF.